This entry concerns a single T cell receptor beta chain. The record originates from a study of blood T cell repertoires in COVID-19. Overall study: Material from acute and convalescent COVID-19 was sourced from the United States, Italy and Spain. PBMCs, B-cell-depleted T cells, or T cells were the source of the cDNA or gDNA that made up the material.

V lost 2 bases and J 4 bases, leaving 9 bases between the germline ends. The CDR3 runs to 13 residues. Germline lookup yields CDR1 MNHEY and CDR2 SMNVEV (reference sequence). In the study's own analysis: From reference gene primer amplification, estimates of nucleated cell counts were derived. Generated by immunoSEQ multiplex PCR, the TCRdb table keeps only in-frame clones and is missing some. V and J calls and clone size are those listed in that table; D and trimming were worked out from the DNA. The sample includes approximately 72,000 clones, roughly 86% of them seen just once. The origin of this receptor is a woman in her sixties or seventies with acute or convalescent COVID-19. The sample was peripheral blood. This chain links TRBV27 with TRBJ2-7; perhaps TRBD1 as D (6 bases). DNA of the CDR3: TGTGCCAGCAGTTTAAACAGGGAGTACGAGCAGTACTTC. It is translated as CASSLNREYEQYF.